These 21 T cell receptor beta chains were sequenced from one sample in a study of human versus mouse CDR3 diversity and MHC coevolution. TCRdb keeps only in-frame clones here, not all; method: immunoSEQ multiplex PCR. The profile covers 50,000 to 65,000 clones, with about 93% appearing a single time and around 18% taken by the ten largest. Material for sequencing was naive CD4+ T cells from blood. Stated subset: CD45RO-negative CD62L-positive naive CD4 T cells. The receptors stem from a person between 55 and 69 years old in good health.

The chain carries TRBV10-3 and TRBJ2-7; 7 nucleotides match TRBD2. Germline values: CDR1 ENHRY, CDR2 SYGVKD. The CDR3 loop spans 12 amino acids. Germline trimming cut 10 bases from V and 6 bases from J; bases unmatched to any gene: 9. The CDR3 spells CATRTRSGEQYF. In DNA, the CDR3 is TGTGCCACCCGGACTAGATCTGGCGAGCAGTACTTC.

The chain is built from TRBV5-1 and TRBJ2-7; the match to TRBD1 covers 7 bases. Germline V CDR1 and CDR2: SGHRS, YFSETQ. V shed 4 bases, J shed 1 base, and the junction held 8 bases outside the gene matches. The CDR3 consists of 15 residues. The CDR3 DNA reads as TGCGCCAGCAGCACCTTACCGGGACAGTCCTACGAGCAGTACTTC. It specifies CASSTLPGQSYEQYF.

The chain is built from TRBV5-1 and TRBJ2-1; 7 bases map to TRBD2. V gave up 0 bases and J gave up 6 bases; unmatched junction bases: 9. The germline CDR1 and CDR2 sequences are SGHRS and YFSETQ. The CDR3 length is 16 residues. Here the CDR3 reads CASSLELAGASNEQFF. Written as DNA, the CDR3 is TGCGCCAGCAGCTTGGAACTCGCGGGAGCTTCCAATGAGCAGTTCTTC.

The gene calls are TRBV2 and TRBJ2-7; D perhaps matches TRBD1 (6 bases). Germline V gene data show CDR1 as SNHLY and CDR2 as FYNNEI. The V end lost 5 bases, the J end lost 3 bases, and 14 bases lay between the germline ends. This CDR3 contains 14 residues. CDR3 coding DNA: TGTGCCAGCAGTCCCCCTACAGGGATCTACGAGCAGTACTTC. This gives the protein CASSPPTGIYEQYF.

The V gene is TRBV19, the J gene TRBJ2-5; the match to TRBD2 covers 9 bases. The CDR3 runs 15 residues. Germline V gene lookup returns CDR1 LNHDA and CDR2 SQIVND (reference sequence). The junction had 7 bases not matched to a gene; V was cut back by 3 bases and J by 5 bases. CDR3 sequence: CASSILSSGTETQYF. For the CDR3, the DNA is TGTGCCAGTAGTATCCTGTCTAGCGGGACGGAGACCCAGTACTTC.

This chain joins TRBV7-2 and TRBJ2-3, with TRBD1 matching over 7 bases. Per the germline V gene, CDR1 is SGHTA and CDR2 is FQGNSA. The CDR3 spans 14 residues. With 8 bases clipped from V and 3 bases from J, the junction kept 8 bases outside the gene matches. The CDR3 region has the DNA TGTGCCAGCGGGGACAGACGAAGAACAGATACGCAGTATTTT. It translates to CASGDRRRTDTQYF.

The chain joins TRBV5-1 to TRBJ1-1; possible D gene TRBD1, 5 bases. The germline CDR1 and CDR2 sequences are SGHRS and YFSETQ. Trimming left V 4 bases short and J 3 bases short, with 22 bases between. The CDR3 consists of 17 residues. The CDR3 region is CASSRPGRRVGDTEAFF. The DNA of the CDR3 is TGCGCCAGCAGCAGACCGGGACGGAGGGTAGGGGACACTGAAGCTTTCTTT.

The V and J genes are TRBV2 and TRBJ2-7; D remains ambiguous. This CDR3 has 12 amino acids. Germline assignment: CDR1 SNHLY and CDR2 FYNNEI. Deletions cut 2 bases from V and 7 bases from J, with 9 bases between. CDR3 in DNA: TGTGCCAGCAGTGAAATCGTACTTGAGCAGTACTTC. It yields the protein CASSEIVLEQYF.

This chain joins TRBV11-2 and TRBJ2-5, with D perhaps TRBD2 (5 bases). The J call is in doubt because the DNA end fits TRBJ2-7 better. The CDR3 totals 18 residues. The germline V gene encodes CDR1 SGHAT and CDR2 FQNNGV. Written as DNA, the CDR3 is TGTGCCAGCAGCTTAGCGCTAAAGTGGACTGGACCGGCCTACGAGCAGTACTTC. This translates into CASSLALKWTGPAYEQYF.

The chain couples TRBV9 to TRBJ1-5, with 9 bases lining up with TRBD1. Looked up from germline, CDR1 is SGDLS and CDR2 is YYNGEE. V trimming: 4 bases; J trimming: 0 bases; junction bases outside the gene matches: 11. The CDR3 is 18 residues long. CDR3 nucleotides: TGTGCCAGCAGCCACTGGACAGGGGAAATGGGTAGCAATCAGCCCCAGCATTTT. This translates into CASSHWTGEMGSNQPQHF.

The chain recombines TRBV19 with TRBJ1-1, with 10 bases matching TRBD1. The CDR3 extends over 14 amino acids. CDR1 is LNHDA, CDR2 SQIVND, per germline (reference sequence). V lost 7 bases to trimming and J lost 2 bases; unmatched junction nucleotides: 4. The CDR3 DNA follows: TGTGCCAGTACCCTGACAGGGGGCAACACTGAAGCTTTCTTT. Translation gives CASTLTGGNTEAFF.

The chain recombines TRBV14 with TRBJ2-5; possibly TRBD1 for D (5 bases). The end of the DNA aligns better with TRBJ2-7, so the J call may be wrong. Germline V gene lookup returns CDR1 SGHDN and CDR2 FVKESK. The CDR3 has 16 amino acids. The CDR3 loop reads CASSQRGTVSSYEQYF. In DNA, the CDR3 is TGTGCCAGCAGCCAAAGGGGAACAGTCTCGTCCTACGAGCAGTACTTC.

The genes are TRBV4-1 and TRBJ2-3; 9 bases are shared with TRBD2. V was pared by 5 bases and J by 11 bases, with 8 bases of the junction left unmatched. This CDR3 is built from 13 residues. Germline assignment: CDR1 MGHRA and CDR2 YSYEKL. The CDR3 bases are TGCGCCAGCAGCGAGTTAGCGGGGGCGAAGCAGTATTTT. Its translation: CASSELAGAKQYF.

This sequence joins TRBV6-5 and TRBJ2-3, with TRBD2 matching over 11 bases. J lost 1 base, V lost 6 bases, and 3 bases had no gene match. CDR1 is MNHEY and CDR2 is SVGAGI in the germline V gene. This CDR3 is 15 amino acids long. DNA for the CDR3: TGTGCCAGCAGACGGACTAGCGGGCGCACAGATACGCAGTATTTT. As protein: CASRRTSGRTDTQYF.

V gene TRBV5-4 combines with J gene TRBJ2-1, with TRBD2 matching 10 bases. CDR1 is SGHNT, CDR2 YYREEE, per germline (reference sequence). This CDR3 region has 16 residues. The ends lost 5 bases at V and 2 bases at J; junction bases unmatched: 7. The CDR3 loop is CASRRQAGGTYNEQFF. CDR3 nucleotide sequence: TGTGCCAGCAGAAGACAAGCGGGAGGGACCTACAATGAGCAGTTCTTC.

The chain combines TRBV5-1 with TRBJ2-5; TRBD2 is a possible D gene (5 bases). V was shortened by 0 bases and J by 5 bases, with 17 bases between the two germline ends. Germline assignment: CDR1 SGHRS and CDR2 YFSETQ. This CDR3 region has 16 residues. Here the CDR3 DNA reads TGCGCCAGCAGCTTGGGGCCCAGCGGTGCCGGGGAGACCCAGTACTTC. It codes for CASSLGPSGAGETQYF.

V usage is TRBV30 and J usage is TRBJ2-5; TRBD1 matches 8 bases. The ends lost 0 bases at V and 5 bases at J; junction bases unmatched: 2. This CDR3 is built from 13 residues. Per the germline V gene, CDR1 is GTSNPN and CDR2 is SVGIG (reference sequence). The CDR3 coding sequence is TGTGCCTGGAGTGTAACAGGGGGTGAGACCCAGTACTTC. Translation gives CAWSVTGGETQYF. Variable domain in full (rest from reference TRBV30 and TRBJ2-5): SQTIHQWPATLVQPVGSPLSLECTVEGTSNPNLYWYRQAAGRGLQLLFYSVGIGQISSEVPQNLSASRPQDRQFILSSKKLLLSDSGFYLCAWSVTGGETQYFGPGTRLLVL.

The V and J genes are TRBV2 and TRBJ2-7; 10 bases agree with TRBD2. The CDR3 totals 13 residues. The V gene end was trimmed by 6 bases and the J gene end by 5 bases; junction bases not matched to a gene: 4. Germline CDR1 SNHLY, CDR2 FYNNEI. The CDR3 DNA is TGTGCCAGCAGACTAGCGGGGACGGACGAGCAGTACTTC. It specifies CASRLAGTDEQYF.

The chain recombines TRBV5-1 with TRBJ2-1; 7 nucleotides line up with TRBD2. The CDR3 is made up of 13 amino acids. Trimming cost V 4 bases and J 11 bases; bases outside gene matches: 9. CDR1 is SGHRS and CDR2 is YFSETQ in the germline V gene. In DNA form, the CDR3 reads TGCGCCAGCAGCGCGGGACCAGCGGGAAAGCAGTTCTTC. It is translated as CASSAGPAGKQFF.

The rearrangement uses TRBV7-2 and TRBJ2-7; TRBD1 is a possible D gene (5 bases). Trimming cost V 5 bases and J 2 bases, with 16 bases left between them. The CDR3 loop spans 15 amino acids. Looked up from germline, CDR1 is SGHTA and CDR2 is FQGNSA. The CDR3 sequence is CASSQTPTGPYEQYF. CDR3 nucleotides: TGTGCCAGCAGCCAAACGCCAACAGGACCCTACGAGCAGTACTTC.

The genes are TRBV6-5 and TRBJ2-7; 9 bases are a match to TRBD1. CDR3 length: 15 amino acids. Germline V lookup: CDR1 MNHEY, CDR2 SVGAGI. Losses at the gene ends were 5 bases for V and 6 bases for J; bases not matched to a gene: 11. The CDR3 DNA is TGTGCCAGCAGTAGGACAGGGGAAAAAAGGGGCGAGCAGTACTTC. Its protein is CASSRTGEKRGEQYF.